Included here is one TCR beta chain sequence, with context. This record belongs to a study of neoadjuvant anti-PD-1 for oral cavity cancer. In the study overall: Patients without progression got a fourth dose around day 43.

The CDR3 length is 14 residues. Germline CDR1 is SGHRS and CDR2 is YFSETQ. The ends were cut back, 6 bases at V and 1 base at J, with 13 bases in the middle. Some clones are missing from TCRdb's copy, which holds only in-frame ones; the method was immunoSEQ multiplex PCR. The sample contains 8,500 to 10,000 clones, roughly 60% of which appear only once. Time point reported: after neoadjuvant nivolumab, at surgical resection. PBMCs were not maintained or expanded in culture before analysis. The sample in question was PBMCs, obtained after nivolumab (anti-PD-1) treatment. The TCR sequence derives from a person between 40 and 80 years old with oral cavity squamous cell carcinoma. The rearrangement joins TRBV5-1 to TRBJ1-1; D call uncertain. CDR3 in amino acids: CASTPGSANTEAFF. As DNA, the CDR3 is TGCGCCAGCACCCCGGGGTCAGCGAACACTGAAGCTTTCTTT.